The 18 T cell receptor beta chains below were found in one sample sequenced in a study of technical replicates of blood from a few donors. Profiling relied on immunoSEQ multiplex PCR, and the TCRdb table lists in-frame clones only, not all of them. This sample has 65,000 to 90,000 clones; more than 85% occur once, and the top ten carry 0.25%. The sequencing input was T cells isolated from PBMCs. The receptors shown here come from a human donor in good health.

J is TRBJ2-7 and V is TRBV7-6; 7 positions agree with TRBD1. Germline values: CDR1 SGHVS, CDR2 FNYEAQ. The CDR3 totals 13 residues. The V segment lost 5 bases and the J segment 4 bases; nucleotides outside the gene matches: 5. The CDR3 nucleotides read TGTGCCAGCAGCGCAGGACAGGAATACGAGCAGTACTTC. Translating it yields CASSAGQEYEQYF.

The CDR3 loop reads CASVRGGTDTQYF. CDR3 sequence (DNA): TGTGCTAGTGTGCGGGGTGGCACAGATACGCAGTATTTT. This rearrangement joins TRBV12-5 to TRBJ2-3, with D possibly TRBD2 on 6 matching bases. V dropped 7 bases and J dropped 1 base, with 9 bases sitting between them. Germline V gives CDR1 LGHNT, CDR2 FRNRAP. The CDR3 sequence is 13 residues long.

This sequence joins TRBV28 and TRBJ1-2, with 8 bases identical to TRBD1. Losses at the gene ends were 5 bases for V and 4 bases for J; bases not matched to a gene: 3. Germline CDR1 and CDR2: MDHEN and SYDVKM. The CDR3 runs to 13 residues. Written as DNA, the CDR3 is TGTGCCAGCAGTCGGACAGGGACCTATGGCTACACCTTC. Protein product: CASSRTGTYGYTF.

This chain links TRBV6-5 with TRBJ2-5; a possible D gene is TRBD2 (6 bases). This CDR3 contains 14 residues. Germline V gene sequence: CDR1 MNHEY, CDR2 SVGAGI. The V and J ends lost 3 bases and 5 bases respectively, with 13 bases between them. The CDR3 DNA reads as TGTGCCAGCAGTTATCGGGGGAAGGGGGAGACCCAGTACTTC. Translation gives CASSYRGKGETQYF.

The V call is TRBV9, the J call TRBJ2-7; the D gene is possibly TRBD2 (6 bases). Germline V gene data show CDR1 as SGDLS and CDR2 as YYNGEE. V shed 4 bases and J shed 2 bases, with 10 bases lying between them. The CDR3 runs 13 residues. The CDR3 DNA sequence: TGTGCCAGCAGCTCGGGACTCGCCTACGAGCAGTACTTC. Translating it yields CASSSGLAYEQYF.

The V and J genes are TRBV5-8 and TRBJ2-7; 10 bases line up with TRBD2. This CDR3 is 13 amino acids long. Losses at the gene ends were 4 bases for V and 7 bases for J; bases not matched to a gene: 5. Germline V lookup: CDR1 SGHTS, CDR2 YDEGEE. In DNA, the CDR3 is TGTGCCAGCAGCCTAGCGGGAGCCCAAGAGCAGTACTTC. It specifies CASSLAGAQEQYF.

The chain combines TRBV30 with TRBJ1-4, with 7 bases fitting TRBD1. The germline CDR1 and CDR2 sequences are GTSNPN and SVGIG (reference sequence). V was clipped by 3 bases and J by 2 bases; unmatched bases: 3. The CDR3 consists of 14 residues. In DNA, the CDR3 is TGTGCCTGGAGGACAGGGCTTACTAATGAAAAACTGTTTTTT. This gives the protein CAWRTGLTNEKLFF.

The chain couples TRBV2 to TRBJ1-2, with D possibly matching TRBD1 (5 bases). Germline V gives CDR1 SNHLY, CDR2 FYNNEI. The V gene lost 4 bases and the J gene lost 7 bases, with 13 bases spanning the gap. This CDR3 region has 13 residues. CDR3 bases: TGTGCCAGCAGTGGCGGCAGGGTCTTTGGCTACACCTTC. Protein product: CASSGGRVFGYTF.

This clone has just one count. The chain employs TRBV28 and TRBJ1-5; weak D call: TRBD1 (5 bases). CDR1 and CDR2 from the germline V gene are MDHEN and SYDVKM. The CDR3 has 15 amino acids. V was cut by 3 bases and J by 0 bases, with 9 bases left in between. CDR3 sequence (DNA): TGTGCCAGCAGTTTGACAGAATATAGCAATCAGCCCCAGCATTTT. This translates into CASSLTEYSNQPQHF.

J is TRBJ2-5 and V is TRBV27, with TRBD2 identical over 9 bases. The CDR3 sequence is 14 residues long. The trim removed 2 bases at V and 2 bases at J, leaving 0 bases unmatched. From germline, CDR1 is MNHEY and CDR2 SMNVEV (reference sequence). CDR3 region: CASSLAGGQETQYF. CDR3 coding DNA: TGTGCCAGCAGTTTAGCGGGAGGGCAAGAGACCCAGTACTTC.

This chain links TRBV28 with TRBJ1-2; TRBD1 matches 7 bases. The CDR3 consists of 16 residues. The V segment lost 5 bases and the J segment 5 bases; nucleotides outside the gene matches: 14. Germline CDR1 and CDR2: MDHEN and SYDVKM. DNA of the CDR3: TGTGCCAGCAGTGGGGCGGCAGCCTCAGGGGGATATGGCTACACCTTC. Translation: CASSGAAASGGYGYTF.

J is TRBJ2-7 and V is TRBV5-1; 15 bases are shared with TRBD2. The germline V gene has CDR1 SGHRS and CDR2 YFSETQ. The CDR3 extends over 17 amino acids. V shed 2 bases and J 0 bases; nucleotides not matched to a gene: 3. CDR3 residues: CASSFGLAGGSSYEQYF. In DNA, the CDR3 is TGCGCCAGCAGCTTCGGACTAGCGGGAGGGTCCTCCTACGAGCAGTACTTC.

This chain links TRBV4-1 with TRBJ2-7, with 8 nucleotides matching TRBD1. Germline V lookup: CDR1 MGHRA, CDR2 YSYEKL. This CDR3 comprises 12 residues. V was pared by 0 bases and J by 12 bases, with 4 bases of the junction left unmatched. In DNA form, the CDR3 reads TGCGCCAGCAGCCAAGACCGGGACAGGCTGTACTTC. Protein sequence: CASSQDRDRLYF.

The gene calls are TRBV2 and TRBJ2-1; 7 nucleotides line up with TRBD2. The junction had 8 bases not matched to a gene; V was cut back by 5 bases and J by 1 base. Germline CDR1 and CDR2: SNHLY and FYNNEI. CDR3 length equals 16 residues. The CDR3 DNA follows: TGTGCCAGCAGTTTTTCAGCGGGGAAGTCCTACAATGAGCAGTTCTTC. It is translated as CASSFSAGKSYNEQFF.

The CDR3 DNA sequence: TGCGCCAGCAGTGAGATAACGGGAGTTCCTGGGGACGAGCAGTACTTC. Translation: CASSEITGVPGDEQYF. The chain combines TRBV10-2 with TRBJ2-7; tentatively, D is TRBD2 (6 bases). From germline, CDR1 is WSHSY and CDR2 SAAADI. The CDR3 contains 16 residues. Trimming shortened V by 2 bases and J by 5 bases, and 19 bases separated the two germline ends.

The CDR3 here is CASSRGQGCTDTQYF. The CDR3 bases are TGCGCCAGCAGCCGAGGACAGGGCTGCACAGATACGCAGTATTTT. This chain joins TRBV23-1 and TRBJ2-3; 8 nucleotides align to TRBD1. TRBV23-1 is known as an ORF, though its function is uncertain. The CDR3 length is 15 residues. V shed 6 bases, J shed 1 base, and the junction held 6 bases outside the gene matches.

This chain's CDR3 is CSANSRNEQFF. CDR3 in DNA: TGCAGTGCCAATAGCCGCAATGAGCAGTTCTTC. The V gene is TRBV20-1, the J gene TRBJ2-1; D not resolved. V lost 6 bases and J 6 bases, leaving 9 bases between the germline ends. CDR1 is DFQATT and CDR2 is SNEGSKA in the germline V gene (reference sequence). The length of the CDR3 is 11 residues.

CDR3 nucleotide sequence: TGTGCCAGCAGCTCCTTGAATGGCGGGGCTCCCCGAGCGCAGTATTTT. It codes for CASSSLNGGAPRAQYF. The chain has TRBV7-9 and TRBJ2-3, with a possible D match to TRBD2 (6 bases). CDR1 and CDR2 (germline): SEHNR, FQNEAQ (reference sequence). V gave up 4 bases and J gave up 10 bases, with 24 bases separating them. The CDR3 runs to 16 residues. The entire variable domain, with the rest obtained from reference TRBV7-9 and TRBJ2-3, is as follows: DTGVSQNPRHKITKRGQNVTFRCDPISEHNRLYWYRQTLGQGPEFLTYFQNEAQLEKSRLLSDRFSAERPKGSFSTLEIQRTEQGDSAMYLCASSSLNGGAPRAQYFGPGTRLTVL.